The subject of this entry is one TCR beta chain. These data belong to a study of regulatory T cells in long-lasting Graves disease. The overall study: Over 5 years on antithyroid drugs plus positive TSH receptor antibodies marked Graves' disease as persistent.

Indicated time point: persistent/refractory GD, antithyroid drugs over 5 years with positive TRAb. PBMC RNA served as the TCR library source. To make TCR beta libraries, researchers used iRepertoire HTBI primers and Arm-PCR of CDR3 regions. As handled by the study authors: Identified across the samples were 62 TRBV segments and about 14 TRBJ segments. Using its own MiXCR run on the multiplex PCR reads, TCRdb lists one record per CDR3 protein. The authors' filters were not applied to this entry. The top ten hold less than 25% of the sample, which has 300,000 to 500,000 distinct CDR3 sequences, around 21% seen once. The sequencing here drew on peripheral blood mononuclear cells (PBMCs), taken when the disease was refractory, from a patient treated with antithyroid drugs. The clonotype originates from a female donor with Graves disease.

This chain's CDR3 is CAISGGGTYGYTF. CDR3 nucleotides: TGTGCCATCAGTGGTGGGGGTACCTATGGCTACACCTTC. This chain links TRBV10-3 with TRBJ1-2; D is perhaps TRBD1 (5 bases). Germline lookup yields CDR1 ENHRY and CDR2 SYGVKD. CDR3 length: 13 residues. V dropped 4 bases and J dropped 4 bases, with 10 bases sitting between them.